This is a list of T cell receptor beta chains from one sample in a study of shared clonotypes between healthy human individuals. TCRdb's table, derived via immunoSEQ multiplex PCR, lists solely in-frame clones and lacks some. This table holds roughly 380,000 clones, 95% to 97% found once. Sequencing used memory CD8+ T cells sorted from blood. The receptors were sampled from a man aged 25 to 40 in good health. Each CDR3 is given without its conserved first and last residue. Fields, in order: V gene, J gene, CDR3 protein.

>TRBV7-9|TRBJ1-4
ASSARDRTTNEKLF
>TRBV27|TRBJ2-5
ASSLRGSGVVQETQY
>TRBV6-5|TRBJ2-3
ASSYSSTGQGDTQY
>TRBV7-2|TRBJ2-1
ASSLGGSYNEQF
>TRBV28|TRBJ1-4
ASSLSGEREKLF
>TRBV5-4|TRBJ2-1
ASSPRTSGRTNEQF
>TRBV19|TRBJ2-4
ASSIGTYIKNIQY
>TRBV11-2|TRBJ2-3
ASSLTSGTDTQY
>TRBV10-1|TRBJ2-7
ASSSGEQY
>TRBV2|TRBJ2-5
ASRTSGRGWQETQY
>TRBV7-2|TRBJ1-5
ASSLGDLSNQPQH
>TRBV9|TRBJ2-7
ASSVTAGVPYEQY
>TRBV5-1|TRBJ2-5
ASSSGGTQETQY
>TRBV27|TRBJ2-3
ASSPRAGTYTDTQY
>TRBV7-2|TRBJ2-3
ASSLPRDSYADTQY
>TRBV27|TRBJ2-5
ASSFRGVETQY
>TRBV6-1|TRBJ2-7
ASSAGPLTSYEQY
>TRBV29-1|TRBJ2-7
SAGRASGEQY
>TRBV6-1|TRBJ1-5
ASAQDGYNQPQH
>TRBV6-1|TRBJ2-3
ASRAVTGGADTQY
>TRBV5-4|TRBJ2-7
ASSPWVDREQY
>TRBV7-9|TRBJ2-7
ASSPLAGPSYEQY
>TRBV20-1|TRBJ2-7
SAIAYEQY
>TRBV28|TRBJ2-7
ASSLYGSYYEQY
>TRBV7-2|TRBJ2-7
ASSRADSYYEQY
>TRBV7-2|TRBJ2-7
ASSFRPGDSYEQY
>TRBV28|TRBJ2-7
ASSGLPPYEQY
>TRBV28|TRBJ2-2
ASRDKNTGELF
>TRBV28|TRBJ1-1
ASSPGDRGNTEAF
>TRBV27|TRBJ2-3
ASRTGTSGRNTQY
>TRBV2|TRBJ2-6
ASSEGTGRVRGANVLT
>TRBV18|TRBJ2-3
ASSPSSTDTQY
>TRBV7-9|TRBJ2-1
ASSPAGTSGSYEQF
>TRBV4-1|TRBJ2-3
ASSRMISSGSTDTQY
>TRBV5-6|TRBJ1-5
ASSYRATPHQPQH
>TRBV6-1|TRBJ1-2
ASSATPRDRIYGYT
>TRBV4-1|TRBJ2-3
ASSQVLAGVADTQY
>TRBV10-3|TRBJ1-1
AISELDLNTEAF
>TRBV19|TRBJ2-1
ASSIAGRAYNEQF
>TRBV6-5|TRBJ2-1
ASSYSRQGATNEQF
>TRBV5-6|TRBJ1-1
ASSLERAESKAF
>TRBV5-4|TRBJ1-1
ASSLASNTEAF
>TRBV11-1|TRBJ2-2
ASSRESPSGRAFGELF
>TRBV11-2|TRBJ2-5
PVPGETQY
>TRBV2|TRBJ2-2
ASSGVGSNTGELF
>TRBV2|TRBJ2-5
ASSGRRANQETQY
>TRBV5-6|TRBJ1-4
ASSFSPGGNEKLF
>TRBV29-1|TRBJ2-2
SVEGTGVGELF
>TRBV7-9|TRBJ1-3
ASGNSGNTIY
>TRBV19|TRBJ1-2
ASRDRGRHYGYT
>TRBV10-2|TRBJ2-7
ASSEAGGPYEQY